What follows is one TCR beta chain and its context. This clone appeared once. Its antigen has not been determined. There are no base qualities to consult, and no much larger clone falls within one base. Genomic DNA was isolated from the sorted cells so that the TCRbeta CDR3 region could be sequenced. TCRbeta CDR3 regions were sequenced using the immunoSEQ Assay. TCRdb stores this immuneACCESS table with in-frame sequences only. Part of the clones is absent; in the studies checked, under half of the shortfall reflects unresolved V genes, and no reason is known for the rest. Across this sample there are about 75,000 clones, with 90% seen only once. The top ten hold 0.3% to 0.4% of the sample. Patients with autoimmune disease history or receiving systemic immunosuppression were excluded from the trial. Peripheral blood for TCR sequencing was drawn from every dose cohort at baseline, at cycle 4 day 1 and at cycle 7 day 1. The samples were taken from a phase I, first-in-human, multicenter, open-label dose-escalation trial of ivuxolimab. Adults with locally advanced or metastatic melanoma, renal cell, hepatocellular, or head and neck squamous cell carcinoma were enrolled in the trial. Before TCR sequencing, CD4+ T cells and CD8+ T cells from peripheral blood were sorted into separate populations.

The sample comes from a study of OX40 agonist ivuxolimab in advanced cancers. Turning to the overall study: The costimulatory receptor OX40 (CD134) was targeted by ivuxolimab, a fully human IgG2 agonistic monoclonal antibody. The paper describes the monotherapy dose-escalation part (N of about 54 patients) of the phase I trial of ivuxolimab. Peripheral TCRbeta sequencing was intended to test whether TCR sequence diversity was altered and clonal T-cell expansion was caused by ivuxolimab. Among the 52 dose-escalation patients, around 20 had hepatocellular carcinoma, roughly 15 melanoma, 9 renal cell carcinoma and 9 head and neck cancer. Prior anti-PD-1, anti-PD-L1 or anti-CTLA-4 therapy was permitted, and checkpoint inhibitors had been received by around 39% of dose-escalation patients. In the dose-escalation cohort, roughly 80% of patients were male, and the mean age was approximately 60 years, with a range of about 20 to 90. Intravenous ivuxolimab was administered to patients every 2 weeks at six dose levels: 0.01, 0.1, 0.3, 1.5, 3 and 10 mg/kg. Partial responses were achieved by three dose-escalation patients, of whom one had hepatocellular carcinoma and two had cutaneous melanoma. Study-wide conclusions, independent of this receptor: In the 0.1-3.0 mg/kg groups, partial responders had among the lowest normalized peripheral clonal expansion, particularly in CD8+ T cells. On average, CD8+ T cells showed more expanded clones than CD4+ T cells after ivuxolimab. The antigen specificity of the peripheral T cells that underwent clonal expansion was not determined. Low levels of normalized T-cell clonal expansion were also seen in some patients who did not respond. At doses of 0.1 to 3.0 mg/kg, clonal expansion of both CD4+ and CD8+ T cells in blood was seen between baseline and week 6.

V sheds 0 bases and J sheds 2 bases, leaving 4 bases between their ends. From a lookup of the germline V gene (reference sequence), CDR1 and CDR2 are LNHDA and SQIVND. From its cysteine to its phenylalanine, the CDR3 spans 13 amino acids. The read is trimmed to its CDR3 DNA, 39 bases read in frame from base 1. The source material was CD4+ or CD8+ T cells sorted from blood, sampled in a trial of the OX40 agonist ivuxolimab. This receptor was taken from an adult with an advanced solid tumor such as melanoma, head and neck, liver or kidney cancer. The chain joins TRBV19 to TRBJ2-5, with the D gene too uncertain to name. The nucleotide sequence is TGTGCCAGTAGTATAGATGTACAAGAGACCCAGTACTTC. It is translated as CASSIDVQETQYF.